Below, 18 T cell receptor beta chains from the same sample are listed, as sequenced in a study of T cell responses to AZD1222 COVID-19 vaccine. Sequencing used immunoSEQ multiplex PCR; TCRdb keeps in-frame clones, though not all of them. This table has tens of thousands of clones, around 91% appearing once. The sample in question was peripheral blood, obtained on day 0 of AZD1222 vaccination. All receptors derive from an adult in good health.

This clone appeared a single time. This CDR3 reads CASSSTGGSNQPQHF. CDR3 coding DNA: TGCGCCAGCAGCTCGACAGGGGGTAGCAATCAGCCCCAGCATTTT. The rearrangement joins TRBV5-1 to TRBJ1-5, with 9 bases aligning to TRBD1. With V trimmed by 3 bases and J by 0 bases, 1 base remained unmatched. The CDR3 loop spans 15 amino acids. Germline V gives CDR1 SGHRS, CDR2 YFSETQ.

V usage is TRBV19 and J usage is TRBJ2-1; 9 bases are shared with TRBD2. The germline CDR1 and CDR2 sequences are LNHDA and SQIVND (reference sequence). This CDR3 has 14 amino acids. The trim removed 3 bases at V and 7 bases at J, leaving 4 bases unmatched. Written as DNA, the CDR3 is TGTGCCAGTAGTATGGGCCTAGCGGGAAATGAGCAGTTCTTC. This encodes CASSMGLAGNEQFF.

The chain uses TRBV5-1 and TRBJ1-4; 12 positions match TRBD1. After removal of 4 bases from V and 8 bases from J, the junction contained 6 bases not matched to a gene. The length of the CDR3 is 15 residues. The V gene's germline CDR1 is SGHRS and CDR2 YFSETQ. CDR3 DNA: TGCGCCAGCAGCCCAGGGGACAGGGGGCACGAAAAACTGTTTTTT. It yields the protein CASSPGDRGHEKLFF. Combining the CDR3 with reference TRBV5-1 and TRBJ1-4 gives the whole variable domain KAGVTQTPRYLIKTRGQQVTLSCSPISGHRSVSWYQQTPGQGLQFLFEYFSETQRNKGNFPGRFSGRQFSNSRSEMNVSTLELGDSALYLCASSPGDRGHEKLFFGSGTQLSVL.

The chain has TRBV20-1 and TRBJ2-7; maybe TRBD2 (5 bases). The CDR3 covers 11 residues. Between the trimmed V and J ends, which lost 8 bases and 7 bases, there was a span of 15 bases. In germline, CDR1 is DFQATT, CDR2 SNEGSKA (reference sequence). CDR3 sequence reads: CSYRRTQEQYF. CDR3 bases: TGCAGTTACAGACGGACTCAAGAGCAGTACTTC.

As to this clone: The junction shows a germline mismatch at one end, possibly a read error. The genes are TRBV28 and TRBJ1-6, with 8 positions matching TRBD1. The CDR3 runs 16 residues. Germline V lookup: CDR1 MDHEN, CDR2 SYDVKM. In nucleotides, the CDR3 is TGTGCCAGCAGTTTCGTCTGGGGACAGGATAATTCAGCCCTCCACTTT. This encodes CASSFVWGQDNSALHF.

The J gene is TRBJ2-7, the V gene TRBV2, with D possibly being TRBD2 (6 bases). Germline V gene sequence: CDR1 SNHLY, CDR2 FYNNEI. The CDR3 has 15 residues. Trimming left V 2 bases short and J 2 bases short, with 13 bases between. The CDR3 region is CASSEWGVGPYEQYF. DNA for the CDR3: TGTGCCAGCAGTGAATGGGGGGTGGGACCCTACGAGCAGTACTTC. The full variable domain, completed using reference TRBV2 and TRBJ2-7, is EPEVTQTPSHQVTQMGQEVILRCVPISNHLYFYWYRQILGQKVEFLVSFYNNEISEKSEIFDDQFSVERPDGSNFTLKIRSTKLEDSAMYFCASSEWGVGPYEQYFGPGTRLTVT.

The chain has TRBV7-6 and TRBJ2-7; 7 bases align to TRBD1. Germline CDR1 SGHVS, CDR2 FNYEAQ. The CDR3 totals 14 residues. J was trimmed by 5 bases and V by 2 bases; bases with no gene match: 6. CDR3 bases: TGTGCCAGCAGCTTAAGGACAGGTGAGGACGAGCAGTACTTC. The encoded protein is CASSLRTGEDEQYF.

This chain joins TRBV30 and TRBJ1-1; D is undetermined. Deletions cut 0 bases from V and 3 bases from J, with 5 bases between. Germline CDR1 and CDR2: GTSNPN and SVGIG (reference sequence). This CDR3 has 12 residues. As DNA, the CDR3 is TGTGCCTGGAGTGTAACCCACACTGAAGCTTTCTTT. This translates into CAWSVTHTEAFF.

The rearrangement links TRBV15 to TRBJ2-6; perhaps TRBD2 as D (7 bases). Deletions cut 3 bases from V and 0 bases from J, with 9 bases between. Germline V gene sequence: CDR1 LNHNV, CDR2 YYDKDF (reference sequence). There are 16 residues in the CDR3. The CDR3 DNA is TGTGCCACCAGCAGGAGGGGGGGCTCTGGGGCCAACGTCCTGACTTTC. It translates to CATSRRGGSGANVLTF.

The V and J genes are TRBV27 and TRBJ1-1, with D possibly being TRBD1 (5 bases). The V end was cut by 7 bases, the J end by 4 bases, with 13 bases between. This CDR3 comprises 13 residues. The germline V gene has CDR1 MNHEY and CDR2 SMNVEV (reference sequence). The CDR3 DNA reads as TGTGCCAGCAAACAGGCCTTCAGCACTGAAGCTTTCTTT. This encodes CASKQAFSTEAFF.

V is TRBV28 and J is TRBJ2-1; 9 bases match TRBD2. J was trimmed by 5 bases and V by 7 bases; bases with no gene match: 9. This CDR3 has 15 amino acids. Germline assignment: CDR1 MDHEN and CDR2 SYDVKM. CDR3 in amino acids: CASTRGLAGNNEQFF. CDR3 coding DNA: TGTGCCAGCACTAGAGGTCTAGCGGGAAACAATGAGCAGTTCTTC.

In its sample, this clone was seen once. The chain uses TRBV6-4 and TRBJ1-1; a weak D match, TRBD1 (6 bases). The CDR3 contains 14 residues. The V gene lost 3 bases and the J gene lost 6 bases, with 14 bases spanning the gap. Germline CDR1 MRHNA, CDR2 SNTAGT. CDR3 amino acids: CASSDGGGLAEAFF. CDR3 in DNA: TGTGCCAGCAGTGATGGTGGGGGCTTAGCTGAAGCTTTCTTT.

This CDR3 is CASSSQGGNTEAFF. The CDR3 DNA reads TGTGCCAGCAGCTCTCAGGGAGGCAACACTGAAGCTTTCTTT. This chain uses TRBV7-2 with TRBJ1-1; weak D call: TRBD1 (5 bases). The germline gives CDR1 SGHTA, CDR2 FQGNSA. This CDR3 comprises 14 residues. V lost 4 bases to trimming and J lost 2 bases, with 11 bases between them.

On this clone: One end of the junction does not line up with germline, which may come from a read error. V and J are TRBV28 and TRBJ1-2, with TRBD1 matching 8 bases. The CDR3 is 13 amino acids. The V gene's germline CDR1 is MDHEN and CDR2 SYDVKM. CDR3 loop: CASSSGTGSNWGF. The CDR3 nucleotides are TGTGCCAGCAGTTCCGGGACAGGCTCTAATTGGGGCTTC.

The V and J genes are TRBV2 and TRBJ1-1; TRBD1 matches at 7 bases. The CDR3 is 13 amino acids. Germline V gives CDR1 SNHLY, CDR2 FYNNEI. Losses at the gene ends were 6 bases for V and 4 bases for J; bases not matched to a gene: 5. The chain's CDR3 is CASSGGGTTEAFF. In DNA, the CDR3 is TGTGCCAGCAGCGGAGGGGGCACCACTGAAGCTTTCTTT.

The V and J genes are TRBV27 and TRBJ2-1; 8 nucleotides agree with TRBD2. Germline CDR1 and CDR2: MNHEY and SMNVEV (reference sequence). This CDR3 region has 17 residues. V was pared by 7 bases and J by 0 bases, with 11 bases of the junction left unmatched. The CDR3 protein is CASKVREVWSSYNEQFF. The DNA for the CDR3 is TGTGCCAGCAAGGTGCGGGAGGTCTGGAGCTCCTACAATGAGCAGTTCTTC.

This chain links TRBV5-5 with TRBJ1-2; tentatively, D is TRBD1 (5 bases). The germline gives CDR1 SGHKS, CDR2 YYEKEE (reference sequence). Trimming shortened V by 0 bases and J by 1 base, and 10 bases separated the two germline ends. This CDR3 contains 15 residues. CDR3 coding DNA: TGTGCCAGCAGCTTGGACGCAGGGTTTAACTATGGCTACACCTTC. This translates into CASSLDAGFNYGYTF.

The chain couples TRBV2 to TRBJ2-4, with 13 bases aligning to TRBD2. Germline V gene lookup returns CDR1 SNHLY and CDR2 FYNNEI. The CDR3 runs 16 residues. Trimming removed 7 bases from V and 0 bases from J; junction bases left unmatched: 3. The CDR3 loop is CASIGLAGVAKNIQYF. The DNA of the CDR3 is TGTGCCAGCATAGGACTAGCGGGGGTAGCCAAAAACATTCAGTACTTC.